This record looks at one T cell receptor (beta chain) sequence and its context. The data derive from a study of blood T cell repertoires in COVID-19. Deletions cut 0 bases from V and 11 bases from J, with 9 bases between. Germline CDR1 is SGHRS and CDR2 is YFSETQ. The CDR3 is 13 residues long. Sequencing used immunoSEQ multiplex PCR; TCRdb keeps in-frame clones, though not all of them. The sample has around 41,000 clones, around 88% seen once. Sequencing was done on a sample of peripheral blood. V gene TRBV5-1 combines with J gene TRBJ1-6; D unresolved. This clonotype was obtained from a woman aged 80 or older with active or convalescent COVID-19. The CDR3 spells CASSLDGWTPLHF. For the CDR3, the DNA is TGCGCCAGCAGCTTGGACGGGTGGACACCCCTCCACTTT.